This TCR beta chain emerged from a study of blood T cell repertoires in COVID-19. The CDR3 runs 14 residues. Trimming took 6 bases from V and 4 from J, leaving 13 bases between them. The germline CDR1 and CDR2 sequences are MNHEY and SVGEGT. Sequencing was performed with immunoSEQ multiplex PCR; in TCRdb, only in-frame clones are kept and a portion is missing. The sample has roughly 110,000 clones; about 80% are singletons. The chain uses TRBV6-2 or TRBV6-3 and TRBJ2-1; D ambiguous. The sample taken for sequencing was peripheral blood. The receptor comes from a man aged 65-85 years with acute or convalescent COVID-19. CDR3 sequence (DNA): TGTGCCAGCAGCCGACGACTGAGTTACAATGAGCAGTTCTTC. Translating gives CASSRRLSYNEQFF.